The source of this T cell receptor (beta chain) is a study of cytomegalovirus exposure and HLA in healthy donors. Study findings and constraints: With high specificity and sensitivity, the classifier reportedly diagnosed cytomegalovirus status. Apart from CMV serostatus, no immune exposure information was available.

The PCR made use of 60 Vbeta and 13 Jbeta primers. Using immunoSEQ multiplex PCR, the repertoire was profiled, and TCRdb retains in-frame clones only, with some absent. The sample has some 150,000 clones; around four fifths are singletons. J was trimmed by 2 bases and V by 5 bases; bases with no gene match: 5. This CDR3 has 15 amino acids. Germline assignment: CDR1 MNHEY and CDR2 SVGAGI. About this clone itself: Its antigen is as yet unknown.

Sequencing input: PBMCs. The receptor was isolated from a man aged 45-60 years in good health and CMV-seropositive. This chain links TRBV6-5 with TRBJ2-7, with TRBD1 identical over 11 bases. The DNA for the CDR3 is TGTGCCAGCAGTCAGGGACAGGGGGATACCTACGAGCAGTACTTC. The encoded protein is CASSQGQGDTYEQYF.